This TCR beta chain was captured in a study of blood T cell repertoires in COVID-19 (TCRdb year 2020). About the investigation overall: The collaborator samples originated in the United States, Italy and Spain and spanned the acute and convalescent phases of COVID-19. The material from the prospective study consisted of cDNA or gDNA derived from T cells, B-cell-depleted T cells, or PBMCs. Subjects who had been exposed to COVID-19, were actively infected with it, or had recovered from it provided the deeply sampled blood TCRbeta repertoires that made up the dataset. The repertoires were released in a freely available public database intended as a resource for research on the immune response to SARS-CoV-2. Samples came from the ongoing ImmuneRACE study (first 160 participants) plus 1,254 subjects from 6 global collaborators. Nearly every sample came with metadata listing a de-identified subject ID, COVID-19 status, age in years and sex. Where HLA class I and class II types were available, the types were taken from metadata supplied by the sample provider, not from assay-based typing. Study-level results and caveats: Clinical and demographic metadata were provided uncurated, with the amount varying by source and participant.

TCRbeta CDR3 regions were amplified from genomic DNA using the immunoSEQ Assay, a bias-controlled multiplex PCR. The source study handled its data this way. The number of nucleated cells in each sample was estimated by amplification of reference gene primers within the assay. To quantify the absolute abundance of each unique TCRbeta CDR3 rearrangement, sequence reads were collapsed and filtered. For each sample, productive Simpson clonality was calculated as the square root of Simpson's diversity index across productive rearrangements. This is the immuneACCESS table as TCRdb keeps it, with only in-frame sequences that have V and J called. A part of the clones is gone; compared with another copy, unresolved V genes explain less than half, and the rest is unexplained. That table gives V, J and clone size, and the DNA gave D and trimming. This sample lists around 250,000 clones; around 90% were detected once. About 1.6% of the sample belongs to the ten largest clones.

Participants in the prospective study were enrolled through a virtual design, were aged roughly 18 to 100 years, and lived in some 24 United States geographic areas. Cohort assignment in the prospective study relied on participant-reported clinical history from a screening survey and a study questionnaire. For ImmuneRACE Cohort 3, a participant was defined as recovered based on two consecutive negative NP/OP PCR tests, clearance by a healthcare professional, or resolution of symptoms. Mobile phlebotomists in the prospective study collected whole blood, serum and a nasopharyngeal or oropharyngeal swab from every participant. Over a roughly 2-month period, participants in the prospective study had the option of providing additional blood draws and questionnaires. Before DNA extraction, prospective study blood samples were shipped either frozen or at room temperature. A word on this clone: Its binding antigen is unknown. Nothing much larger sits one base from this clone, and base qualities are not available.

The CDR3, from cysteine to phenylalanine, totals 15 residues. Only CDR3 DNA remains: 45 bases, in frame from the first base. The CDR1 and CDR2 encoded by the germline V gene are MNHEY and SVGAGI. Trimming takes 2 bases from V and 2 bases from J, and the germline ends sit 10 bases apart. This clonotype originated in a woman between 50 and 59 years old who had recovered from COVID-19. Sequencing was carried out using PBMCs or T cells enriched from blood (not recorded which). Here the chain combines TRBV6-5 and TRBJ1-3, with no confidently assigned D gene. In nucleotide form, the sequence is TGTGCCAGCAGTTACAGTCAGGTAGCTGGAAACACCATATATTTT. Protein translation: CASSYSQVAGNTIYF.